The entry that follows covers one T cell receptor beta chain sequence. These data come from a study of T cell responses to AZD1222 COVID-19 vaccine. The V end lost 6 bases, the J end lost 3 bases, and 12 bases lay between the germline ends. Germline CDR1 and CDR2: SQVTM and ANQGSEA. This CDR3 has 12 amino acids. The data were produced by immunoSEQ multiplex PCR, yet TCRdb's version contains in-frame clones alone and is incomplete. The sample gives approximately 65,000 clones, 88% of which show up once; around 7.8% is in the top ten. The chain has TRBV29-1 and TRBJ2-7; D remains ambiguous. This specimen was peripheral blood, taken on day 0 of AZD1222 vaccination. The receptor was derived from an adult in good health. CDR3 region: CSVASENYEQYF. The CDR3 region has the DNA TGCAGCGTCGCTAGTGAAAACTACGAGCAGTACTTC.